Listed here are 30 T cell receptor beta chains from one sample, sequenced in a study of shared clonotypes between healthy human individuals. Some clones are missing from TCRdb's copy, which holds only in-frame ones; the method was immunoSEQ multiplex PCR. The sample shows about 480,000 clones, around 74% of them seen only once. Sequencing input: PBMCs. The receptors derive from a woman aged 40-49 years in good health. Some clones in this sample may be carry-over from other donors' samples.

This clone was seen only once. The V and J genes are TRBV7-8 and TRBJ2-3; 8 nucleotides line up with TRBD2. CDR3 length: 15 amino acids. The germline V gene has CDR1 SGHVS and CDR2 FQNEAQ. V dropped 5 bases and J dropped 5; count of bases not matched to a gene: 9. CDR3 protein: CASSPRTSRQDTQYF. In DNA form, the CDR3 reads TGTGCCAGCAGCCCTCGGACTAGCCGGCAAGATACGCAGTATTTT.

This chain joins TRBV5-1 and TRBJ1-1; D remains ambiguous. The ends were cut back, 4 bases at V and 1 base at J, with 8 bases in the middle. The CDR3 runs to 13 residues. Germline CDR1 and CDR2: SGHRS and YFSETQ. The CDR3 coding sequence is TGCGCCAGCAGCCAGGCGAGGAACACTGAAGCTTTCTTT. Amino acid sequence: CASSQARNTEAFF.

This clone was picked up a small number of times. V gene TRBV2 combines with J gene TRBJ2-1; perhaps TRBD2 as D (6 bases). CDR3 size: 15 residues. The V gene lost 7 bases and the J gene lost 6 bases, with 19 bases spanning the gap. The V gene's germline CDR1 is SNHLY and CDR2 FYNNEI. The CDR3 sequence: CASKWGLSPSNEQFF. CDR3 nucleotides: TGTGCCAGCAAATGGGGACTGAGCCCGAGCAATGAGCAGTTCTTC.

This clone was seen only a few times. This chain connects TRBV29-1 to TRBJ1-3, with D perhaps TRBD1 (5 bases). The CDR3 is made up of 14 amino acids. In germline, CDR1 is SQVTM, CDR2 ANQGSEA. Trimming pared 2 bases from V and 5 bases from J, leaving 13 bases between. The DNA of the CDR3 is TGCAGCGTTGAACCCCGGACAAACAGAAACACCATATATTTT. It codes for CSVEPRTNRNTIYF.

This chain connects TRBV10-3 to TRBJ1-4, with D possibly being TRBD1 (5 bases). The V gene lost 8 bases and the J gene lost 6 bases, with 10 bases spanning the gap. CDR3 size: 12 residues. CDR1 and CDR2 (germline): ENHRY, SYGVKD. The chain's CDR3 is CAIGGLDEKLFF. CDR3 DNA sequence: TGTGCCATCGGGGGTTTGGATGAAAAACTGTTTTTT.

The rearrangement joins TRBV11-2 to TRBJ2-4, with D possibly called TRBD1 or TRBD2 (5 bases each). The CDR3 runs to 14 residues. With 3 bases removed from V and 0 bases from J, the gap between germline ends came to 6 bases. In germline, CDR1 is SGHAT, CDR2 FQNNGV. CDR3 DNA sequence: TGTGCCAGCAGCTTTGGGACAGCCAAAAACATTCAGTACTTC. Amino acids: CASSFGTAKNIQYF.

The gene calls are TRBV2 and TRBJ1-5, with 7 bases identical to TRBD1. The CDR3 has 15 amino acids. J gave up 0 bases and V 6 bases, and 5 bases lay outside the gene matches. Per the germline V gene, CDR1 is SNHLY and CDR2 is FYNNEI. The CDR3 reads CASSEQGISNQPQHF. CDR3 bases: TGTGCCAGCAGCGAACAGGGGATTAGCAATCAGCCCCAGCATTTT.

This chain uses TRBV6-5 with TRBJ2-1; D is unclear. Per the germline V gene, CDR1 is MNHEY and CDR2 is SVGAGI. The ends were cut back, 2 bases at V and 4 bases at J, with 12 bases in the middle. This CDR3 spans 15 amino acids. CDR3 in DNA: TGTGCCAGCAGTTACAACGGGCCGACTTACAATGAGCAGTTCTTC. Amino acids: CASSYNGPTYNEQFF.

The chain has TRBV7-2 and TRBJ2-2; D is unclear. The CDR3 extends over 14 amino acids. CDR1 is SGHTA, CDR2 FQGNSA, per germline. The ends were cut back, 4 bases at V and 1 base at J, with 7 bases in the middle. For the CDR3, the DNA is TGTGCCAGCAGCTCAGCACGGAACACCGGGGAGCTGTTTTTT. Translating gives CASSSARNTGELFF.

This rearrangement joins TRBV5-6 to TRBJ2-3; 15 positions agree with TRBD2. The V gene end was trimmed by 3 bases and the J gene end by 2 bases; junction bases not matched to a gene: 4. Germline V gives CDR1 SGHDT, CDR2 YYEEEE. The CDR3 has 17 residues. CDR3 sequence: CASSSGTSGRYTDTQYF. Here the CDR3 DNA reads TGTGCCAGCAGCTCTGGGACTAGCGGGAGGTACACAGATACGCAGTATTTT.

This clone appeared many times. This chain joins TRBV5-4 and TRBJ1-3, with 7 bases aligning to TRBD1. CDR1 is SGHNT, CDR2 YYREEE, per germline (reference sequence). The CDR3 has 15 amino acids. Trimming at V came to 0 bases and at J to 0 bases, leaving 0 bases not matched to a gene. CDR3 nucleotide sequence: TGTGCCAGCAGCTTGGCAGGGGGCTCTGGAAACACCATATATTTT. Amino acid sequence: CASSLAGGSGNTIYF.

The J gene is TRBJ2-7, the V gene TRBV10-3, with 9 bases lining up with TRBD2. Trimming at V came to 4 bases and at J to 2 bases, leaving 12 bases not matched to a gene. Germline V gene data show CDR1 as ENHRY and CDR2 as SYGVKD. This CDR3 comprises 17 residues. CDR3 in amino acids: CAISVVVAGESAYEQYF. The CDR3 bases are TGTGCCATCAGTGTGGTAGTAGCGGGAGAGTCCGCCTACGAGCAGTACTTC.

The chain links TRBV15 to TRBJ2-2; 7 bases match TRBD2. CDR1 and CDR2 (germline): LNHNV, YYDKDF (reference sequence). Trimming took 0 bases from V and 5 from J; bases not matched to a gene: 9. CDR3 length: 17 residues. As DNA, the CDR3 is TGTGCCACCAGCAGAGATAGGGCTAGCGGAAGGACCGGGGAGCTGTTTTTT. Its protein is CATSRDRASGRTGELFF.

V usage is TRBV27 and J usage is TRBJ1-6; D remains unclear. Looked up from germline, CDR1 is MNHEY and CDR2 is SMNVEV (reference sequence). V gave up 5 bases and J gave up 9 bases, with 14 bases separating them. This CDR3 has 14 amino acids. The CDR3 bases are TGTGCCAGCAGTCTAATAGGTTTGCGTTCACCCCTCCACTTT. Protein sequence: CASSLIGLRSPLHF.

The J gene is TRBJ1-1, the V gene TRBV7-6; D is perhaps TRBD1 (5 bases). Germline V lookup: CDR1 SGHVS, CDR2 FNYEAQ. This CDR3 contains 13 residues. The ends were cut back, 1 base at V and 6 bases at J, with 9 bases in the middle. Here the CDR3 reads CASSLGGGAEAFF. Written as DNA, the CDR3 is TGTGCCAGCAGCTTAGGGGGGGGAGCTGAAGCTTTCTTT.

The V gene is TRBV7-7, the J gene TRBJ2-5; 10 bases fit TRBD2. Trimming removed 3 bases from V and 1 base from J; junction bases left unmatched: 5. The length of the CDR3 is 16 residues. The germline CDR1 and CDR2 sequences are SSHAT and FNYEAQ (reference sequence). The CDR3 DNA sequence: TGTGCCAGCAGCTTGGGAATAGCGGGAGGCCAAGAGACCCAGTACTTC. It codes for CASSLGIAGGQETQYF.

The chain carries TRBV9 and TRBJ2-5; 12 bases match TRBD2. The CDR3 runs to 15 residues. Per germline, CDR1 SGDLS and CDR2 YYNGEE. The V segment lost 7 bases and the J segment 5 bases; nucleotides outside the gene matches: 9. The CDR3 DNA sequence: TGTGCCAGCGGTCGGACTAGCGGGGTGGGGGAGACCCAGTACTTC. This sequence encodes CASGRTSGVGETQYF.

This clone was recorded a few times. V and J are TRBV11-2 and TRBJ2-2, with 7 bases aligning to TRBD2. V lost 5 bases and J lost 5; bases outside the gene matches: 11. CDR3 size: 16 residues. Germline V gives CDR1 SGHAT, CDR2 FQNNGV. For the CDR3, the DNA is TGTGCCAGCAGCCCCAGTAGCGGGCCTGGGACCGGGGAGCTGTTTTTT. It encodes CASSPSSGPGTGELFF. The whole variable domain, remainder taken from reference TRBV11-2 and TRBJ2-2, is EAGVAQSPRYKIIEKRQSVAFWCNPISGHATLYWYQQILGQGPKLLIQFQNNGVVDDSQLPKDRFSAERLKGVDSTLKIQPAKLEDSAVYLCASSPSSGPGTGELFFGEGSRLTVL.

This chain connects TRBV19 to TRBJ1-2, with 9 nucleotides matching TRBD1. The CDR3 spans 15 residues. In germline, CDR1 is LNHDA, CDR2 SQIVND (reference sequence). V was pared by 6 bases and J by 7 bases, with 12 bases of the junction left unmatched. The CDR3 loop is CASSPRHGQGSGYTF. CDR3 bases: TGTGCCAGTAGCCCCCGCCACGGACAGGGGAGTGGCTACACCTTC.

This chain links TRBV7-2 with TRBJ2-1, with D possibly being TRBD1 (6 bases). The CDR3 extends over 15 amino acids. CDR1 and CDR2 (germline): SGHTA, FQGNSA. With 1 base removed from V and 5 bases from J, the gap between germline ends came to 12 bases. DNA for the CDR3: TGTGCCAGCAGCTTAGAATTGGGGGCCCACAATGAGCAGTTCTTC. Translating gives CASSLELGAHNEQFF.

The chain joins TRBV19 to TRBJ1-2; D call uncertain. V was trimmed by 4 bases and J by 1 base, leaving 16 bases between them. Germline V gene sequence: CDR1 LNHDA, CDR2 SQIVND (reference sequence). The CDR3 length is 16 residues. The CDR3 coding sequence is TGTGCCAGTAGTACTGGACCCCAAGGCCTTAACTATGGCTACACCTTC. Protein sequence: CASSTGPQGLNYGYTF.

This clone was counted once. The chain links TRBV7-8 to TRBJ2-7, with a tentative D call TRBD2 (6 bases). V lost 3 bases, J lost 4 bases, and 16 bases lay in between. Germline V gene sequence: CDR1 SGHVS, CDR2 FQNEAQ. CDR3 length: 15 residues. The DNA for the CDR3 is TGTGCCAGCAGCTTCCCTTACGGGAGACGGTACGAGCAGTACTTC. It codes for CASSFPYGRRYEQYF.

The chain carries TRBV11-2 and TRBJ2-3; 9 bases agree with TRBD2. The CDR3 extends over 15 amino acids. From germline, CDR1 is SGHAT and CDR2 FQNNGV. V lost 5 bases and J lost 1; bases outside the gene matches: 4. The CDR3 loop reads CASSRRTSGTDTQYF. The CDR3 bases are TGTGCCAGCAGCCGTCGGACTAGCGGCACAGATACGCAGTATTTT.

A remark on this clone: One end of the junction does not line up with germline, which may come from a read error. V gene TRBV7-7 combines with J gene TRBJ2-3; 9 nucleotides line up with TRBD1. The length of the CDR3 is 16 residues. Looked up from germline, CDR1 is SSHAT and CDR2 is FNYEAQ (reference sequence). In nucleotides, the CDR3 is TGTGCTAGCAGCTCGGGACAGGGCCTGAGCACAGATACGCAGTATTTT. The encoded protein is CASSSGQGLSTDTQYF.

This chain uses TRBV5-4 with TRBJ2-2; tentatively, D is TRBD2 (5 bases). Trimming shortened V by 2 bases and J by 8 bases, and 13 bases separated the two germline ends. The germline CDR1 and CDR2 sequences are SGHNT and YYREEE (reference sequence). CDR3 length: 14 residues. CDR3 nucleotide sequence: TGTGCCAGCAGCTTCCGGACCGGCGGGGGGGAGCTGTTTTTT. It specifies CASSFRTGGGELFF.

Ten or more counts support this clone. The chain combines TRBV9 with TRBJ2-1; 12 positions match TRBD2. The CDR3 extends over 15 amino acids. CDR1 and CDR2 from the germline V gene are SGDLS and YYNGEE. The trim removed 4 bases at V and 6 bases at J, leaving 5 bases unmatched. DNA for the CDR3: TGTGCCAGCAGCCCCCGGACTAGCGGGACCAATGAGCAGTTCTTC. It translates to CASSPRTSGTNEQFF.

The chain carries TRBV14 and TRBJ2-1; 9 bases are a match to TRBD2. The CDR3 covers 18 residues. Germline values: CDR1 SGHDN, CDR2 FVKESK. The V segment lost 3 bases and the J segment 0 bases; nucleotides outside the gene matches: 9. The CDR3 region is CASSHAIAGASSYNEQFF. As DNA, the CDR3 is TGTGCCAGCAGCCACGCTATAGCGGGAGCGAGCTCCTACAATGAGCAGTTCTTC.

V is TRBV19 and J is TRBJ2-1; 9 bases agree with TRBD2. Unmatched junction bases numbered 7, after V lost 3 bases and J lost 7 bases. CDR3 size: 15 residues. Germline-derived CDR1 and CDR2 are LNHDA and SQIVND (reference sequence). CDR3 residues: CASSIASGTDNEQFF. CDR3 DNA: TGTGCCAGTAGTATCGCTAGCGGGACGGATAATGAGCAGTTCTTC. The entire variable domain, with the rest obtained from reference TRBV19 and TRBJ2-1, is as follows: DGGITQSPKYLFRKEGQNVTLSCEQNLNHDAMYWYRQDPGQGLRLIYYSQIVNDFQKGDIAEGYSVSREKKESFPLTVTSAQKNPTAFYLCASSIASGTDNEQFFGPGTRLTVL.

The rearrangement uses TRBV9 and TRBJ2-1, with 7 nucleotides matching TRBD2. Germline V gene sequence: CDR1 SGDLS, CDR2 YYNGEE. V lost 0 bases to trimming and J lost 6 bases; unmatched junction nucleotides: 6. The length of the CDR3 is 15 residues. CDR3 DNA sequence: TGTGCCAGCAGCGTAGGCCGGGAGGCTCCCAATGAGCAGTTCTTC. This codes for CASSVGREAPNEQFF.

This clone was counted once. The chain combines TRBV28 with TRBJ2-1; 9 positions match TRBD2. The CDR3 has 15 amino acids. Unmatched junction bases numbered 8, after V lost 5 bases and J lost 6 bases. In germline, CDR1 is MDHEN, CDR2 SYDVKM. Here the CDR3 DNA reads TGTGCCAGCAGTCTCTCCGGGACTAGCAGCAATGAGCAGTTCTTC. This translates into CASSLSGTSSNEQFF.